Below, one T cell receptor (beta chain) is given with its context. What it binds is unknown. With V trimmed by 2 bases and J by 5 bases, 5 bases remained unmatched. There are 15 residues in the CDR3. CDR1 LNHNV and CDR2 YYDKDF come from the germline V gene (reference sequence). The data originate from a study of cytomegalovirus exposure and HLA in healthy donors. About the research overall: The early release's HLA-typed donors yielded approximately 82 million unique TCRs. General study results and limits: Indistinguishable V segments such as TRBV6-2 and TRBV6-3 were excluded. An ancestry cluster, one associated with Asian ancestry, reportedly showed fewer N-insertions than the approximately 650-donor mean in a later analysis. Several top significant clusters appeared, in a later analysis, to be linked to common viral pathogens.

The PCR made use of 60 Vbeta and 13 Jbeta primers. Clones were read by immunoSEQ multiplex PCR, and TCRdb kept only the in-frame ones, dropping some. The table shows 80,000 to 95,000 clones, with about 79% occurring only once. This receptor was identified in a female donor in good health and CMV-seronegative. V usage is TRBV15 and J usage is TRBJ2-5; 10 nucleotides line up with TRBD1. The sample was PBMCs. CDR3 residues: CATSRLGTGAETQYF. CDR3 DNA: TGTGCCACCAGCAGATTAGGGACAGGGGCCGAGACCCAGTACTTC. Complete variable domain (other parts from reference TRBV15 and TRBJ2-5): DAMVIQNPRYQVTQFGKPVTLSCSQTLNHNVMYWYQQKSSQAPKLLFHYYDKDFNNEADTPDNFQSRRPNTSFCFLDIRSPGLGDTAMYLCATSRLGTGAETQYFGPGTRLLVL.